The 5 T cell receptor beta chains below come from one sample, sequenced in a study of T cells after yellow fever vaccination. Via MiXCR, TCRdb re-called the 5' RACE reads, giving one row per CDR3 protein. The profile shows about 360,000 distinct CDR3 sequences, under 7.5% of them singletons. This material consisted of PBMCs, taken 5 days after the yellow fever booster vaccination. These receptors were obtained from a man aged 30-40 years who received the YFV17D yellow fever vaccine.

The chain has TRBV7-2 and TRBJ2-7; D is unclear. The CDR3 spans 13 residues. CDR1 is SGHTA, CDR2 FQGNSA, per germline. The V gene lost 8 bases and the J gene lost 3 bases, with 14 bases spanning the gap. The CDR3 bases are TGTGCCAGCCTTCTTCAGGAAGGCTACGAGCAGTACTTC. Translating it yields CASLLQEGYEQYF.

This clonotype was seen repeatedly, ten times or more. J is TRBJ1-4 and V is TRBV4-2; D ambiguous. V was cut by 1 base and J by 8 bases, with 11 bases left in between. CDR1 and CDR2 (germline): LGHNA, YNFKEQ. The CDR3 is 14 amino acids. The DNA of the CDR3 is TGTGCCAGCAGCCAAGGAGGACCGGCGGAAAAACTGTTTTTT. This sequence encodes CASSQGGPAEKLFF.

This clonotype was seen many times. The chain joins TRBV6-2 or TRBV6-3 to TRBJ2-1, with D perhaps matching TRBD2 (6 bases). CDR3 size: 14 residues. CDR1 and CDR2 from the germline V gene are MNHEY and SVGEGT. V lost 5 bases and J lost 10, with 18 bases in between. The CDR3 coding sequence is TGTGCCAGCAGTCCCCGGGGTAGCGGAGCCGAGCAGTTCTTC. Translation: CASSPRGSGAEQFF.

At least ten counts were recorded for this clonotype. The chain has TRBV6-2 or TRBV6-3 and TRBJ2-5; D is unresolved. Germline V gene data show CDR1 as MNHEY and CDR2 as SVGEGT. There are 12 residues in the CDR3. Deletions cut 4 bases from V and 3 bases from J, with 6 bases between. Here the CDR3 reads CASSSAEETQYF. Written as DNA, the CDR3 is TGTGCCAGCAGTTCGGCAGAAGAGACCCAGTACTTC.

The gene calls are TRBV29-1 and TRBJ2-3; 9 positions agree with TRBD2. In germline, CDR1 is SQVTM, CDR2 ANQGSEA. Losses at the gene ends were 5 bases for V and 2 bases for J; bases not matched to a gene: 14. The CDR3 sequence is 17 residues long. The CDR3 sequence: CSVSSGEGPRYTDTQYF. The CDR3 nucleotides read TGCAGCGTTTCTAGCGGGGAAGGACCTCGATACACAGATACGCAGTATTTT.